Given below is one TCR beta chain in context. The entry originates in a study of blood T cell repertoires in COVID-19. Original processing notes: Estimated nucleated cell counts came from reference gene primer amplification. The protocol was immunoSEQ multiplex PCR, while the TCRdb copy is restricted to in-frame clones and leaves out a portion. V and J calls and clone size are as listed in that table; D and trimming were resolved from the DNA. The top ten hold less than 25% of the sample, which has about 60,000 clones, about three quarters seen once. Germline CDR1 and CDR2: GTSNPN and SVGIG (reference sequence). The CDR3 totals 12 residues. Trimming took 1 base from V and 7 from J, leaving 9 bases between them.

Sequencing input: peripheral blood. This sequence originates from a man in his fifties or sixties with active or convalescent COVID-19. The J gene is TRBJ2-3, the V gene TRBV30; D gene ambiguous. CDR3 region: CAWSGAPNTQYF. DNA for the CDR3: TGTGCCTGGAGTGGAGCCCCGAATACGCAGTATTTT.